This TCR beta chain emerged from a study of blood T cell repertoires in COVID-19. Study background: The study drew acute and convalescent COVID-19 samples from the United States, Italy and Spain. Sources were T cells, B-cell-depleted T cells, or PBMCs; the material itself was cDNA or gDNA.

The data were produced by immunoSEQ multiplex PCR, yet TCRdb's version contains in-frame clones alone and is incomplete. The sample has roughly 80,000 clones; around 80% are singletons. The sequenced sample consisted of peripheral blood. This sequence was found in a man aged 55 to 70 with active or convalescent COVID-19.

CDR3 bases: TGTGCCACCAGCGTAACCCAGGGACAGAGCAGACTGTTTTTT. This codes for CATSVTQGQSRLFF. The genes are TRBV15 and TRBJ1-4; 7 bases line up with TRBD1. This CDR3 is 14 amino acids long. V was pared by 5 bases and J by 13 bases, with 13 bases of the junction left unmatched. Germline V gene data show CDR1 as LNHNV and CDR2 as YYDKDF (reference sequence).